The source of this T cell receptor (beta chain) is a study of cytomegalovirus exposure and HLA in healthy donors. Overall study findings and caveats: Certain sequence variants were highly shared and formed a cluster, and this cluster was likely a sequencing artifact. Productive rates of about 87% or about 30% were seen for most TCR beta V segments in an earlier analysis. Specific recognition of CMV antigens was confirmed in vitro for a few chains (all CMV-associated).

Primers included in the PCR were 60 Vbeta and 13 Jbeta primers. Per the study methods: As a later analysis found, there were 70 million to 100 million unique TCR beta chains, of which some 9.9 million were shared. The table came from immunoSEQ multiplex PCR; TCRdb's copy has only in-frame clones and leaves some out. The V and J calls and clone size were taken over from that table, and D and trimming were inferred from the DNA. The sample records 95,000 to 150,000 clones, 65% to 85% being singletons. The V segment lost 6 bases and the J segment 6 bases; nucleotides outside the gene matches: 12. Germline V lookup: CDR1 MNHNS, CDR2 SASEGT. This CDR3 is built from 15 residues. On this clone: What it binds is unknown.

The sequencing sample was made of PBMCs. This rearrangement joins TRBV6-1 to TRBJ2-7; 9 bases fit TRBD1. The receptor's source is a man aged 45-65 years in good health and CMV-seronegative. CDR3 DNA: TGTGCCAGCAGCGGGATTGGGAGGACAGGGGTCGAGCAGTACTTC. Encoded protein: CASSGIGRTGVEQYF.